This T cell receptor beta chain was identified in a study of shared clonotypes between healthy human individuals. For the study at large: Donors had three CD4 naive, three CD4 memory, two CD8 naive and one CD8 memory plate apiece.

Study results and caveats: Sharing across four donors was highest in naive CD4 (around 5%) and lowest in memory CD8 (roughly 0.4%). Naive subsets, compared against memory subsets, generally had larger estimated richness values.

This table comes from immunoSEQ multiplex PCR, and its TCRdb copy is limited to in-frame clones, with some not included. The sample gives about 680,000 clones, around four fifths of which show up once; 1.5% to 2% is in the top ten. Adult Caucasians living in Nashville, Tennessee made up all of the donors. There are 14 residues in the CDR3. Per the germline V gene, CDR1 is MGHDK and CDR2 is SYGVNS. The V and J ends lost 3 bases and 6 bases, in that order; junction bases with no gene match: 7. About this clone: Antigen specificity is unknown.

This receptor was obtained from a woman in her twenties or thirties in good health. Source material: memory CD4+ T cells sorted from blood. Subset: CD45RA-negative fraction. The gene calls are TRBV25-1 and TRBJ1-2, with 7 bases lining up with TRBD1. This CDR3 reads CASSDINRGHGYTF. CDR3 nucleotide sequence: TGTGCCAGCAGTGATATTAACAGGGGACATGGCTACACCTTC.